Presented here are 4 T cell receptor beta chains from one specimen sequenced in a study of T cell repertoires in cytomegalovirus infection. TCRdb reprocessed the reads with MiXCR, giving one entry per CDR3 protein. This sample has under 850,000 distinct CDR3 sequences; roughly a third occur once, and the top ten carry around 2.8%. The sequenced material came from PBMCs. The receptors here all came from a human donor in good health (CMV status not recorded). Some clones in this sample may be carry-over from other donors' samples.

This clonotype was counted at least ten times. The chain joins TRBV20-1 to TRBJ2-3; the match to TRBD2 covers 8 bases. CDR3 size: 14 residues. J lost 5 bases, V lost 5 bases, and 9 bases had no gene match. The germline V gene has CDR1 DFQATT and CDR2 SNEGSKA (reference sequence). DNA for the CDR3: TGCAGTGCTCCGGGGACTAGAGGGAGAGATACGCAGTATTTT. Translating it yields CSAPGTRGRDTQYF.

This clonotype was seen repeatedly, ten times or more. The chain's CDR3 is CASSPGATNEKLFF. CDR3 sequence (DNA): TGTGCCAGCTCACCTGGCGCAACTAATGAAAAACTGTTTTTT. The rearrangement uses TRBV18 and TRBJ1-4, with unresolved D. CDR3 length: 14 residues. Germline V CDR1 and CDR2: KGHSH, LQKENI. With 3 bases removed from V and 0 bases from J, the gap between germline ends came to 5 bases.

A few counts support this clonotype. The rearrangement joins TRBV28 to TRBJ1-5; 8 bases are shared with TRBD1. The CDR3 spans 14 residues. CDR1 is MDHEN, CDR2 SYDVKM, per germline. With V trimmed by 6 bases and J by 3 bases, 4 bases remained unmatched. For the CDR3, the DNA is TGTGCCAGCAGCGGACAGGGCATCAATCAGCCCCAGCATTTT. Translating it yields CASSGQGINQPQHF.

The chain is built from TRBV20-1 and TRBJ1-5, with 9 positions matching TRBD1. The CDR3 has 15 amino acids. V lost 6 bases, J lost 1 base, and 7 bases stayed unmatched. In germline, CDR1 is DFQATT, CDR2 SNEGSKA (reference sequence). CDR3 protein: CSASRTGESNQPQHF. The CDR3, as DNA: TGCAGTGCCTCCCGGACAGGGGAGAGCAATCAGCCCCAGCATTTT.